The 15 T cell receptor beta chains given below trace back to one sample, sequenced in a study of technical replicates of blood from a handful of donors. Produced via immunoSEQ multiplex PCR; TCRdb's table is partial and in-frame only. Found here are about 75,000 clones, 95% to 98% of them singletons; the top ten hold 0.18%. Sample: T cells isolated from PBMCs. Every receptor here comes from a human donor in good health.

The V gene is TRBV4-1, the J gene TRBJ2-5; D not resolved. The CDR3 has 14 amino acids. Trimming took off 3 bases at V and 2 bases at J, with 10 bases between the two ends. Germline CDR1 MGHRA, CDR2 YSYEKL. CDR3 residues: CASSQEQPQETQYF. The CDR3 nucleotides are TGCGCCAGCAGCCAGGAACAGCCACAAGAGACCCAGTACTTC.

The chain couples TRBV5-1 to TRBJ2-1, with TRBD2 matching over 8 bases. The CDR3 runs to 15 residues. Germline assignment: CDR1 SGHRS and CDR2 YFSETQ. The J segment lost 6 bases and the V segment lost 1 base, leaving 6 bases of the junction unmatched. The CDR3 nucleotides read TGCGCCAGCAGCTTGCTTAGCGGGGTGGGCAATGAGCAGTTCTTC. This translates into CASSLLSGVGNEQFF.

The V call is TRBV28, the J call TRBJ2-7; tentative D call: TRBD1 (6 bases). The CDR3 runs 13 residues. CDR1 is MDHEN and CDR2 is SYDVKM in the germline V gene. The V end lost 6 bases, the J end lost 7 bases, and 16 bases lay between the germline ends. The chain's CDR3 is CASSPRTGWEQYF. CDR3 nucleotide sequence: TGTGCCAGCAGCCCTCGTACAGGGTGGGAGCAGTACTTC.

The J gene is TRBJ2-5, the V gene TRBV10-1; no clear D gene. V gave up 1 base and J gave up 1 base, with 10 bases separating them. The germline V gene has CDR1 WNHNN and CDR2 SYGVQD (reference sequence). CDR3 length equals 15 residues. CDR3 region: CASSEFRASQETQYF. CDR3 sequence (DNA): TGCGCCAGCAGTGAGTTCAGAGCGTCCCAAGAGACCCAGTACTTC.

The chain links TRBV27 to TRBJ2-1; D is uncertain. Trimming removed 5 bases at V and 7 bases at J, with 21 bases between. CDR1 and CDR2 (germline): MNHEY, SMNVEV (reference sequence). This CDR3 is 16 amino acids long. The chain's CDR3 is CASSPRVVPGSNEQFF. The CDR3 nucleotides read TGTGCCAGCAGTCCCCGGGTGGTCCCTGGGTCGAATGAGCAGTTCTTC.

The rearrangement joins TRBV2 to TRBJ2-5, with 11 bases matching TRBD1. V shed 6 bases and J 4 bases; nucleotides not matched to a gene: 10. Per the germline V gene, CDR1 is SNHLY and CDR2 is FYNNEI. The CDR3 covers 16 residues. Here the CDR3 DNA reads TGTGCCAGCAGCGTATCGGACAGGGGGCTCGGAGAGACCCAGTACTTC. Its translation: CASSVSDRGLGETQYF.

This chain joins TRBV5-1 and TRBJ2-3; D possibly corresponds to TRBD2 (5 bases). CDR1 is SGHRS, CDR2 YFSETQ, per germline. V was trimmed by 3 bases and J by 0 bases, leaving 5 bases between them. The CDR3 runs to 13 residues. The DNA of the CDR3 is TGCGCCAGCAGCTCGGGAAGCACAGATACGCAGTATTTT. Translation gives CASSSGSTDTQYF.

This rearrangement joins TRBV11-3 to TRBJ2-3; 10 positions agree with TRBD2. Per the germline V gene, CDR1 is SGHNT and CDR2 is YENEEA. The CDR3 runs to 15 residues. The J segment lost 5 bases and the V segment lost 5 bases, leaving 7 bases of the junction unmatched. The CDR3 sequence: CASSARAGGQDTQYF. CDR3 nucleotides: TGTGCCAGCAGCGCTCGAGCGGGGGGGCAAGATACGCAGTATTTT.

This clone has just one count. The chain recombines TRBV27 with TRBJ1-6, with 7 positions matching TRBD1. Per the germline V gene, CDR1 is MNHEY and CDR2 is SMNVEV (reference sequence). The J segment lost 6 bases and the V segment lost 4 bases, leaving 6 bases of the junction unmatched. The CDR3 runs to 15 residues. Written as DNA, the CDR3 is TGTGCCAGCAGTTCCGACACAGGGGTTAATTCACCCCTCCACTTT. This encodes CASSSDTGVNSPLHF.

In this sample, this clone turned up once. The gene calls are TRBV19 and TRBJ2-6; D remains unclear. CDR1 is LNHDA, CDR2 SQIVND, per germline (reference sequence). CDR3 length: 17 amino acids. Trimming stripped 5 bases from V and 0 bases from J, with 14 bases between. CDR3 DNA: TGTGCCAGTAGTTCATTCTTCGACACCTCTGGGGCCAACGTCCTGACTTTC. This gives the protein CASSSFFDTSGANVLTF.

A single count supports this clone. The rearrangement links TRBV2 to TRBJ2-7, with 11 positions matching TRBD2. V trimming: 7 bases; J trimming: 2 bases; junction bases outside the gene matches: 10. Germline-derived CDR1 and CDR2 are SNHLY and FYNNEI. The CDR3 totals 16 residues. The CDR3 DNA follows: TGTGCCAGCAAACGGGGGACTAGCGGAACTACCTACGAGCAGTACTTC. Its protein is CASKRGTSGTTYEQYF.

V gene TRBV12-5 combines with J gene TRBJ1-1; the match to TRBD1 covers 7 bases. The CDR3 is 11 amino acids. V lost 6 bases and J lost 8; bases outside the gene matches: 3. Germline V gives CDR1 LGHNT, CDR2 FRNRAP. CDR3 amino acids: CASGPDREAFF. DNA for the CDR3: TGTGCTAGTGGACCGGACAGGGAAGCTTTCTTT.

This chain links TRBV9 with TRBJ2-3; D may be TRBD1 (8 bases). The CDR3 totals 15 residues. The V end was cut by 4 bases, the J end by 1 base, with 13 bases between. The germline CDR1 and CDR2 sequences are SGDLS and YYNGEE. The CDR3 region is CASSLQGGGTDTQYF. The CDR3 DNA is TGTGCCAGCAGCTTACAGGGGGGGGGCACAGATACGCAGTATTTT.

V gene TRBV6-1 combines with J gene TRBJ2-7; 10 bases match TRBD1. CDR1 and CDR2 (germline): MNHNS, SASEGT. The J segment lost 4 bases and the V segment lost 4 bases, leaving 13 bases of the junction unmatched. This CDR3 spans 17 amino acids. The CDR3 reads CASSVVSGQGRPYEQYF. CDR3 nucleotides: TGTGCCAGCAGTGTTGTTTCGGGACAGGGGAGACCATACGAGCAGTACTTC.

J is TRBJ1-1 and V is TRBV2, with D perhaps matching TRBD1 (6 bases). Germline lookup yields CDR1 SNHLY and CDR2 FYNNEI. V was cut by 7 bases and J by 3 bases, with 21 bases left in between. The CDR3 is 16 amino acids. The CDR3, as DNA: TGTGCCAGCACTGGGACATTCAGTCCCGTAGACACTGAAGCTTTCTTT. Translation: CASTGTFSPVDTEAFF.